The sequence of this TCR beta chain was determined in a study of T cell responses to AZD1222 COVID-19 vaccine. Study-wide points: Clonal diversity was possibly underestimated, and white British individuals and females predominated among donors.

This clone was recorded only once. Its antigen is as yet unknown. V was pared by 1 base and J by 3 bases, with 3 bases between. Per the germline V gene, CDR1 is LGHDT and CDR2 is YNNKEL (reference sequence). There are 12 residues in the CDR3. This table comes from immunoSEQ multiplex PCR, and its TCRdb copy is limited to in-frame clones, with some not included. The sample holds approximately 120,000 clones; 88% are singletons and the top ten take 4% to 4.5%. Source: peripheral blood, taken on day 0 of AZD1222 vaccination. This TCR came from an adult in good health. The J gene is TRBJ1-1, the V gene TRBV3-1 (or the pseudogene TRBV3-2); unclear D gene. CDR3 in DNA: TGTGCCAGCAGCCAAGTTGACACTGAAGCTTTCTTT. Translation gives CASSQVDTEAFF.